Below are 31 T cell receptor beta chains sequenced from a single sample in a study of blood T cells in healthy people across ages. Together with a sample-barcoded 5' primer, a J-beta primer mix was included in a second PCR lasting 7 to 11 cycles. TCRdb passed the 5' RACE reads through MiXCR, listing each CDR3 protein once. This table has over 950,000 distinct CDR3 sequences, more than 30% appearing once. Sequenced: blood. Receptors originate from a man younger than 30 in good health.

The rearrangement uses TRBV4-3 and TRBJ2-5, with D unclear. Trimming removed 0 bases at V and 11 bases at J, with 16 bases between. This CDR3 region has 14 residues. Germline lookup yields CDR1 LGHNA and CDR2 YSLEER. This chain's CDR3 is CASSQEAQTYEQYF. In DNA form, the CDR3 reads TGCGCCAGCAGCCAAGAGGCGCAGACCTATGAGCAGTACTTC.

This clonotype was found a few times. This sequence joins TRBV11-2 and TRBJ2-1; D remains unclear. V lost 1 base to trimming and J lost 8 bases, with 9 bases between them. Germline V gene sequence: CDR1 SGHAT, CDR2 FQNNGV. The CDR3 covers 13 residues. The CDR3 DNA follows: TGTGCCAGCAGCTTAGTGTCCGGCTATGAGCAGTTCTTC. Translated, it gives CASSLVSGYEQFF.

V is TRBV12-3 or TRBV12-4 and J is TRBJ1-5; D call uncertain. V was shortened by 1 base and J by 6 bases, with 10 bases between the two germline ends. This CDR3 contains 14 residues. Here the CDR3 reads CASSLEGLTQPQHF. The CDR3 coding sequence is TGTGCCAGCAGTTTAGAAGGGTTGACTCAGCCCCAGCATTTT.

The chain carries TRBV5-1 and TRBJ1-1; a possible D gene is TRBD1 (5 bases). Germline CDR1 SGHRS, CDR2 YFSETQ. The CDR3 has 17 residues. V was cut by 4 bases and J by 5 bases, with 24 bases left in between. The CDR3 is CASSKDGTQGLWTEAFF. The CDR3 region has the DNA TGCGCCAGCAGCAAAGATGGGACTCAGGGACTTTGGACTGAAGCTTTCTTT.

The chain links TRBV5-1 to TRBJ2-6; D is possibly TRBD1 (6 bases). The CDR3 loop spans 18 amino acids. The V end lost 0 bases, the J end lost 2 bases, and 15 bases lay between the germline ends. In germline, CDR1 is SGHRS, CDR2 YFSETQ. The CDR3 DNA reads TGCGCCAGCAGCTTGGAAGGGACATATCAACCTGGGGCCAACGTCCTGACTTTC. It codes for CASSLEGTYQPGANVLTF. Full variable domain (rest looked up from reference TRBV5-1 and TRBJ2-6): KAGVTQTPRYLIKTRGQQVTLSCSPISGHRSVSWYQQTPGQGLQFLFEYFSETQRNKGNFPGRFSGRQFSNSRSEMNVSTLELGDSALYLCASSLEGTYQPGANVLTFGAGSRLTVL.

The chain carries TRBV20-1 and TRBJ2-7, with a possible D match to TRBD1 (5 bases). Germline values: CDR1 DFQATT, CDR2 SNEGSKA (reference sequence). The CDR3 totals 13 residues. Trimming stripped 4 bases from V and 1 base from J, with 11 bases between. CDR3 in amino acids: CSATSTESYEQYF. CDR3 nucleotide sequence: TGCAGTGCTACTTCGACAGAGTCCTACGAGCAGTACTTC.

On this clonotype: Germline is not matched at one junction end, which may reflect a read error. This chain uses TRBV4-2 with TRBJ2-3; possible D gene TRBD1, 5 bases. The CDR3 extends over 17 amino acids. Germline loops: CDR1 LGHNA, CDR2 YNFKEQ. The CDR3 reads CSSSQDVGAGGTDTQYF. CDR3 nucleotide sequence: TGTTCCAGCAGCCAAGATGTAGGGGCTGGGGGCACAGATACGCAGTATTTT.

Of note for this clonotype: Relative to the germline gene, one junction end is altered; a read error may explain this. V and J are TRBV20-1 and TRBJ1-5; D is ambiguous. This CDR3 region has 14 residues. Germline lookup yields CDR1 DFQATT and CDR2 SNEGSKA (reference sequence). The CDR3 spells CSARDCAYNQPRHF. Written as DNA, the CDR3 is TGCAGTGCTAGAGATTGTGCTTACAATCAGCCCCGGCATTTT.

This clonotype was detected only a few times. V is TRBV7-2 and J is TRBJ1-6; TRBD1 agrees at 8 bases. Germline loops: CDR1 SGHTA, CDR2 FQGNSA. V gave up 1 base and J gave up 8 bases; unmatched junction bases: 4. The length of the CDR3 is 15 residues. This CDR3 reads CASSLGTGMYSPLHF. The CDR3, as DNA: TGTGCCAGCAGCTTAGGGACAGGGATGTATTCACCCCTCCACTTT.

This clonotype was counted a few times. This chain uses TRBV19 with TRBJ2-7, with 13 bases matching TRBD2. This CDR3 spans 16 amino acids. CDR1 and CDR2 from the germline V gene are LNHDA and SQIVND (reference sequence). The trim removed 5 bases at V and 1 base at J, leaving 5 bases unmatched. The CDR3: CASSLRTSGSSYEQYF. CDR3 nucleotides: TGTGCCAGTAGTCTCCGGACTAGCGGGAGTTCCTACGAGCAGTACTTC. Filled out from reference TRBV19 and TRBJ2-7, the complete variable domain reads DGGITQSPKYLFRKEGQNVTLSCEQNLNHDAMYWYRQDPGQGLRLIYYSQIVNDFQKGDIAEGYSVSREKKESFPLTVTSAQKNPTAFYLCASSLRTSGSSYEQYFGPGTRLTVT.

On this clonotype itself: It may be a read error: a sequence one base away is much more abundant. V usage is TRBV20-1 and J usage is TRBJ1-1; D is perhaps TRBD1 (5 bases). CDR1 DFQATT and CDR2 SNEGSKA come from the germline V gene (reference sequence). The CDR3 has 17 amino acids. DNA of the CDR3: TGCAGTGCTAGAGATGTCAGGGAGGGTGGGATGAACACTGAAGTTTTCTTT. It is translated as CSARDVREGGMNTEVFF.

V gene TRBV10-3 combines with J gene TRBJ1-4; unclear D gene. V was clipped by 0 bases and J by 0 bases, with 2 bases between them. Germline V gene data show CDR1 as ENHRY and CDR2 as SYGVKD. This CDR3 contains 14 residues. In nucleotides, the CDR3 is TGTGCCATCAGTGAGTCTGCAACTAATGAAAAACTGTTTTTT. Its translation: CAISESATNEKLFF.

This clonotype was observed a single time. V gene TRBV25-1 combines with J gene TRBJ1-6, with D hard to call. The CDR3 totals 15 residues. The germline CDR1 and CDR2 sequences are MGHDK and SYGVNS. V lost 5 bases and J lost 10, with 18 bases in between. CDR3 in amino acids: CASSPSTGAGSPLHF. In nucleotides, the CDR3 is TGTGCCAGCAGTCCTTCTACGGGAGCTGGGTCACCCCTCCACTTT.

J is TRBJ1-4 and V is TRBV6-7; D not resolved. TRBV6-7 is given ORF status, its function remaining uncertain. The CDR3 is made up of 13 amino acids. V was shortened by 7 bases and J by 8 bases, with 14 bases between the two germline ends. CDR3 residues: CASKMGIGEKLFF. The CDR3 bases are TGTGCCAGCAAAATGGGGATCGGAGAAAAACTGTTTTTT.

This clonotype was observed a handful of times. The DNA for the CDR3 is TGTGCCAGCAGCACAACTAGCGGGGGGATAGGTGAGCAGTTCTTC. It specifies CASSTTSGGIGEQFF. The rearrangement uses TRBV6-1 and TRBJ2-1, with 12 nucleotides matching TRBD2. Per the germline V gene, CDR1 is MNHNS and CDR2 is SASEGT. The V and J ends lost 6 bases and 9 bases, in that order; junction bases with no gene match: 9. This CDR3 has 15 residues.

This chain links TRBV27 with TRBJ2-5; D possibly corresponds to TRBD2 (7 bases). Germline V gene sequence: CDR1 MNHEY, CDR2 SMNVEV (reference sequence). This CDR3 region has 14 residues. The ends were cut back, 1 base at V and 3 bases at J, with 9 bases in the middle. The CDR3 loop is CASSLWGGKETQYF. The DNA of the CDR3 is TGTGCCAGCAGTTTATGGGGGGGCAAAGAGACCCAGTACTTC.

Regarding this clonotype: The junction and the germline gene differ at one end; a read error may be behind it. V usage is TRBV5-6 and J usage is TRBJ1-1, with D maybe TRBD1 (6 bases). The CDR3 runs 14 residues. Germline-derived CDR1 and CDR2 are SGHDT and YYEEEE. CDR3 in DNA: TGTGCCAGCACCCAGGAGGGGGGGGACACTGGAGCTTTCTTT. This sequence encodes CASTQEGGDTGAFF.

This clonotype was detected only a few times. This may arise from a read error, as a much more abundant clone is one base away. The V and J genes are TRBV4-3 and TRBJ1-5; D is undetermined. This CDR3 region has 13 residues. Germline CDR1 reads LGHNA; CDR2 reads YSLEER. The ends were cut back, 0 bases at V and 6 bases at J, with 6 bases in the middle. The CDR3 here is CASSQDWGQPQHF. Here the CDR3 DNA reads TGCGCCAGCAGCCAAGATTGGGGTCAGCCCCAGCATTTT.

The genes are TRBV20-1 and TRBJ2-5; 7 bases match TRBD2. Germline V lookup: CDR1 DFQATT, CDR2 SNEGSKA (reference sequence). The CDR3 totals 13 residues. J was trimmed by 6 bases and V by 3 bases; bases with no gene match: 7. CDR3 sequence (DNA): TGCAGTGCTAGGACTAGCTGGGCAAAGACCCAGTACTTC. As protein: CSARTSWAKTQYF.

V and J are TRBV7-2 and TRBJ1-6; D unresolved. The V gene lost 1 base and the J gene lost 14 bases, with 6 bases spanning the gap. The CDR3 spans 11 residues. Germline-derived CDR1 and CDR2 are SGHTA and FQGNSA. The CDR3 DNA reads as TGTGCCAGCAGCTTAGGTAGAGCCCTCCACTTT. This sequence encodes CASSLGRALHF.

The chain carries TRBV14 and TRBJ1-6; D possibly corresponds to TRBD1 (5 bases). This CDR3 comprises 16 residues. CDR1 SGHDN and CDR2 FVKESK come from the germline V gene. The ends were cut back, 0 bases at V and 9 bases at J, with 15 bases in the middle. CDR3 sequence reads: CASSQDPVGGSSPLHF. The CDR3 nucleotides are TGTGCCAGCAGCCAAGATCCGGTGGGGGGATCTTCACCCCTCCACTTT. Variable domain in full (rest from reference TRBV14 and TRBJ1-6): EAGVTQFPSHSVIEKGQTVTLRCDPISGHDNLYWYRRVMGKEIKFLLHFVKESKQDESGMPNNRFLAERTGGTYSTLKVQPAELEDSGVYFCASSQDPVGGSSPLHFGNGTRLTVT.

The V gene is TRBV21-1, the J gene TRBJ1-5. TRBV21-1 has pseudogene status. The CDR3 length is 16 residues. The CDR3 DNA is TGTGCCAGCAGCTCCATGGGTGGAGGGAACAATCAGCCCCAGCATTTT. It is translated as CASSSMGGGNNQPQHF.

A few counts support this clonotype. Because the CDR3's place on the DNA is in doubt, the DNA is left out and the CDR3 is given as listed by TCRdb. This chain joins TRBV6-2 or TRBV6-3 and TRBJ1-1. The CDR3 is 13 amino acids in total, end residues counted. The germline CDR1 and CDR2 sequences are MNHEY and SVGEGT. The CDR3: CASSSSTLTEAFF.

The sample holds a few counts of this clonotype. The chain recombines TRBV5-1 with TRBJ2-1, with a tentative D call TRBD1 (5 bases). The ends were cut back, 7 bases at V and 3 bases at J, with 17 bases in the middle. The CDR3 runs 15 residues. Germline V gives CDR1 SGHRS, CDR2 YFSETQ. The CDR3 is CASSLQGHHYNEQFF. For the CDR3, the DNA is TGCGCCAGCTCCCTTCAAGGACACCACTACAATGAGCAGTTCTTC.

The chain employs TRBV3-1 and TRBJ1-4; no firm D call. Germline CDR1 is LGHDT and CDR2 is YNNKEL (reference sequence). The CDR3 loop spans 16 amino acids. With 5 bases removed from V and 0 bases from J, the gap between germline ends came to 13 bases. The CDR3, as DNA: TGTGCCAGCAGCTTTATGGGATCTACAACTAATGAAAAACTGTTTTTT. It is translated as CASSFMGSTTNEKLFF.

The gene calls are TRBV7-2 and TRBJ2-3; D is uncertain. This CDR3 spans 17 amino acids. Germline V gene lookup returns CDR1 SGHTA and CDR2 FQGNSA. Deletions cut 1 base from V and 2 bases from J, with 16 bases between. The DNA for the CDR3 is TGTGCCAGCAGCTTAGTAAGGGTTGTGCCCCCCACAGATACGCAGTATTTT. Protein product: CASSLVRVVPPTDTQYF.

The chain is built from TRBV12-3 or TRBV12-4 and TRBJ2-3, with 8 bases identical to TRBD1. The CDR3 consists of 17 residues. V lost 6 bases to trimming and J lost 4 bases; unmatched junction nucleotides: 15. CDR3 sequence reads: CASSPPDRTGSPDTQYF. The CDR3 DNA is TGTGCCAGCAGCCCACCTGATCGGACAGGGAGTCCAGATACGCAGTATTTT.

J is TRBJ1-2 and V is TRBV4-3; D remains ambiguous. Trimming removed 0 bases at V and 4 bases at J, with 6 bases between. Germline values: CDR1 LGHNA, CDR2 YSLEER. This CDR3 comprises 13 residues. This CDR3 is CASSQDRFYGYTF. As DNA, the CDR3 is TGCGCCAGCAGCCAAGATCGGTTCTATGGCTACACCTTC.

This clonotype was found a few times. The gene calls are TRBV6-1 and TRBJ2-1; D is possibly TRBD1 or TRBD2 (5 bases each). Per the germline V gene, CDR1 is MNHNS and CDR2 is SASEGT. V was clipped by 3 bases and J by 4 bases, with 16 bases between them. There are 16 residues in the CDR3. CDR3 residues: CASSDGVGEGYNEQFF. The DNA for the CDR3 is TGTGCCAGCAGTGATGGGGTGGGGGAAGGTTACAATGAGCAGTTCTTC.

This CDR3 is CSARDRWEVGELFF. As DNA, the CDR3 is TGCAGTGCTAGAGATCGCTGGGAAGTCGGGGAGCTGTTTTTT. V gene TRBV20-1 combines with J gene TRBJ2-2, with D unclear. The V end lost 0 bases, the J end lost 7 bases, and 12 bases lay between the germline ends. CDR3 length equals 14 residues. The V gene's germline CDR1 is DFQATT and CDR2 SNEGSKA (reference sequence).

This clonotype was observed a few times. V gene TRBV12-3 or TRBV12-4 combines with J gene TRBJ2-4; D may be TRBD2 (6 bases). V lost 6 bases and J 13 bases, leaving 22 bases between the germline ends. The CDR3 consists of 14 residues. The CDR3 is CASRTGTSVSEQYF. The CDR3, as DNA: TGTGCCAGCAGAACCGGGACTTCTGTTAGTGAGCAGTACTTC.